These 6 T cell receptor beta chains originate from one sample sequenced in a study of T cell repertoires in ileal Crohn's disease. Method: immunoSEQ multiplex PCR; TCRdb's copy keeps in-frame clones and lacks some. The sample lists 25,000 to 30,000 clones, 80% to 85% seen once, with 4.5% to 7% in the top ten. The sequenced sample was ileal tissue. These receptors all stem from an adult with Crohn's disease.

This clone was recorded once. The gene calls are TRBV2 and TRBJ1-5, with 8 nucleotides matching TRBD1. The ends lost 1 base at V and 5 bases at J; junction bases unmatched: 4. CDR3 length: 15 residues. The germline V gene has CDR1 SNHLY and CDR2 FYNNEI. The DNA for the CDR3 is TGTGCCAGCAGTGAAGGGGGACAGGAATATCAGCCCCAGCATTTT. Translated: CASSEGGQEYQPQHF. Using reference TRBV2 and TRBJ1-5 for the parts outside the CDR3, the full variable domain is EPEVTQTPSHQVTQMGQEVILRCVPISNHLYFYWYRQILGQKVEFLVSFYNNEISEKSEIFDDQFSVERPDGSNFTLKIRSTKLEDSAMYFCASSEGGQEYQPQHFGDGTRLSIL.

The V gene is TRBV11-3, the J gene TRBJ2-7; 9 bases map to TRBD2. The CDR3 covers 15 residues. V gave up 3 bases and J gave up 3 bases; unmatched junction bases: 6. Looked up from germline, CDR1 is SGHNT and CDR2 is YENEEA. The CDR3 DNA is TGTGCCAGCAGCTTGGGCGGGAGGGGGAACTACGAGCAGTACTTC. It encodes CASSLGGRGNYEQYF. Supplemented by reference TRBV11-3 and TRBJ2-7, the full variable domain reads EAGVVQSPRYKIIEKKQPVAFWCNPISGHNTLYWYLQNLGQGPELLIRYENEEAVDDSQLPKDRFSAERLKGVDSTLKIQPAELGDSAVYLCASSLGGRGNYEQYFGPGTRLTVT.

The chain is built from TRBV5-5 and TRBJ2-3, with TRBD2 matching 9 bases. The CDR3 length is 14 residues. Unmatched junction bases numbered 5, after V lost 3 bases and J lost 6 bases. Germline V lookup: CDR1 SGHKS, CDR2 YYEKEE (reference sequence). The chain's CDR3 is CASSSGTSPDTQYF. Written as DNA, the CDR3 is TGTGCCAGCAGCTCCGGGACTAGCCCTGATACGCAGTATTTT.

V usage is TRBV4-1 and J usage is TRBJ2-5, with 10 bases lining up with TRBD2. The germline V gene encodes CDR1 MGHRA and CDR2 YSYEKL. The CDR3 is made up of 17 amino acids. The J segment lost 6 bases and the V segment lost 0 bases, leaving 10 bases of the junction unmatched. CDR3 residues: CASSQDWQRGGIKTQYF. The CDR3 DNA follows: TGCGCCAGCAGCCAAGATTGGCAGCGGGGGGGTATAAAGACCCAGTACTTC.

V is TRBV5-6 and J is TRBJ1-6; the D gene is possibly TRBD1 (5 bases). V was shortened by 1 base and J by 7 bases, with 9 bases between the two germline ends. The CDR3 is 14 residues long. Per germline, CDR1 SGHDT and CDR2 YYEEEE. CDR3 sequence: CASSLLGENSPLHF. In nucleotides, the CDR3 is TGTGCCAGCAGCTTGCTAGGGGAAAATTCACCCCTCCACTTT.

V gene TRBV2 combines with J gene TRBJ2-2; D not resolved. CDR1 SNHLY and CDR2 FYNNEI come from the germline V gene. The CDR3 totals 14 residues. The V gene lost 4 bases and the J gene lost 5 bases, with 11 bases spanning the gap. The CDR3 is CASSVRSRTGELFF. CDR3 sequence (DNA): TGTGCCAGCAGTGTCAGGTCCAGGACCGGGGAGCTGTTTTTT.